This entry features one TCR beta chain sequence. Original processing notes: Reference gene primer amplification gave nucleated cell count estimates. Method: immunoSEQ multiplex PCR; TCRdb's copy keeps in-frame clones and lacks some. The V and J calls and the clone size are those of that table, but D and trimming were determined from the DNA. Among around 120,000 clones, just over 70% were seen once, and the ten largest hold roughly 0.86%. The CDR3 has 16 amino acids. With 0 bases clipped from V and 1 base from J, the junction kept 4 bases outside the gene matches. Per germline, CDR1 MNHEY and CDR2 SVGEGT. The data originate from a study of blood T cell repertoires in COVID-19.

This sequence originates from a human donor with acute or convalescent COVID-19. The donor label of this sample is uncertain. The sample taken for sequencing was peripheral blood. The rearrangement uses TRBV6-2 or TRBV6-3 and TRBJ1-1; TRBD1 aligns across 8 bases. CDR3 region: CASSYSQGQANTEAFF. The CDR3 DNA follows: TGTGCCAGCAGTTACTCCCAGGGACAGGCGAACACTGAAGCTTTCTTT.